The 25 T cell receptor beta chains below all came from one sample that was sequenced in a study of blood T cell repertoires in COVID-19. Method: immunoSEQ multiplex PCR; TCRdb's copy keeps in-frame clones and lacks some. The table shows about 49,000 clones, with 84% occurring only once. Material: peripheral blood. The receptors were gathered from a man between 50 and 59 years old with acute or convalescent COVID-19.

The chain employs TRBV9 and TRBJ2-1, with D possibly matching TRBD1 (5 bases). The length of the CDR3 is 15 residues. The germline CDR1 and CDR2 sequences are SGDLS and YYNGEE. Trimming stripped 0 bases from V and 3 bases from J, with 10 bases between. The CDR3 nucleotides read TGTGCCAGCAGCGTAGATCCAGGGTTCTACAATGAGCAGTTCTTC. This gives the protein CASSVDPGFYNEQFF.

V gene TRBV12-3 or TRBV12-4 combines with J gene TRBJ2-1; 10 nucleotides match TRBD2. CDR3 length: 12 amino acids. Trimming removed 4 bases from V and 15 bases from J; junction bases left unmatched: 6. The chain's CDR3 is CASSSQRGGWFF. The CDR3 DNA sequence: TGTGCCAGCAGTTCACAGCGGGGGGGCTGGTTCTTC.

The chain joins TRBV4-1 to TRBJ2-1; 10 nucleotides match TRBD2. The V gene end was trimmed by 2 bases and the J gene end by 5 bases; junction bases not matched to a gene: 9. This CDR3 comprises 17 residues. Germline assignment: CDR1 MGHRA and CDR2 YSYEKL. The CDR3 DNA reads TGCGCCAGCAGCCAACGTACACTAGCGGGGCTAGACAATGAGCAGTTCTTC. Encoded protein: CASSQRTLAGLDNEQFF.

The genes are TRBV4-2 and TRBJ1-5; D ambiguous. Germline lookup yields CDR1 LGHNA and CDR2 YNFKEQ. V lost 0 bases to trimming and J lost 0 bases, with 6 bases between them. The CDR3 is 15 residues long. The DNA of the CDR3 is TGTGCCAGCAGCCAAGAATCGGGTAGCAATCAGCCCCAGCATTTT. It yields the protein CASSQESGSNQPQHF.

This rearrangement joins TRBV7-2 to TRBJ1-1; 9 bases fit TRBD1. Germline trimming cut 5 bases from V and 7 bases from J; bases unmatched to any gene: 14. The CDR3 totals 16 residues. The germline V gene has CDR1 SGHTA and CDR2 FQGNSA. CDR3 nucleotides: TGTGCCAGCAGCCTAACCGGTGGGACAGGGTCAAGTGAAGCTTTCTTT. Its protein is CASSLTGGTGSSEAFF.

A remark on this clone: The same CDR3 is also encoded by other DNA sequences in this sample. This rearrangement joins TRBV3-1 (or the pseudogene TRBV3-2) to TRBJ2-7; possibly TRBD1 for D (5 bases). Germline values: CDR1 LGHDT, CDR2 YNNKEL (reference sequence). This CDR3 contains 12 residues. Trimming shortened V by 3 bases and J by 7 bases, and 10 bases separated the two germline ends. The CDR3 protein is CASSHGTGEQYF. The CDR3, as DNA: TGTGCCAGCAGCCACGGCACAGGTGAGCAGTACTTC.

CDR3 residues: CASRPGQGAPGELFF. As DNA, the CDR3 is TGTGCCAGCAGGCCGGGACAGGGGGCCCCCGGGGAGCTGTTTTTT. This sequence joins TRBV5-5 and TRBJ2-2; 12 bases map to TRBD1. The CDR3 has 15 residues. With V trimmed by 5 bases and J by 6 bases, 5 bases remained unmatched. Germline CDR1 is SGHKS and CDR2 is YYEKEE (reference sequence).

The genes are TRBV3-1 (or the pseudogene TRBV3-2) and TRBJ2-5; 9 bases match TRBD2. Germline V gene data show CDR1 as LGHDT and CDR2 as YNNKEL (reference sequence). Losses at the gene ends were 7 bases for V and 5 bases for J; bases not matched to a gene: 17. This CDR3 is 17 amino acids long. The CDR3 loop is CASTPSPRGGAGETQYF. The CDR3 coding sequence is TGTGCCAGCACGCCAAGTCCTCGCGGGGGGGCAGGGGAGACCCAGTACTTC.

This sequence joins TRBV28 and TRBJ1-1; weak D call: TRBD1 (6 bases). Trimming took 8 bases from V and 3 from J, leaving 13 bases between them. Per germline, CDR1 MDHEN and CDR2 SYDVKM. The CDR3 runs to 13 residues. CDR3 in DNA: TGTGCCAGCGGGGTGGACAGCGACACTGAAGCTTTCTTT. Translated, it gives CASGVDSDTEAFF.

The J gene is TRBJ1-2, the V gene TRBV27; 7 nucleotides line up with TRBD1. Looked up from germline, CDR1 is MNHEY and CDR2 is SMNVEV (reference sequence). J was trimmed by 7 bases and V by 5 bases; bases with no gene match: 7. The CDR3 loop spans 13 amino acids. This chain's CDR3 is CASSTDRVTGYTF. The DNA of the CDR3 is TGTGCCAGCAGTACCGACAGGGTTACTGGCTACACCTTC.

The CDR3 protein is CASRRREGNQPQHF. In DNA, the CDR3 is TGTGCCAGTCGCCGCCGGGAAGGAAATCAGCCCCAGCATTTT. The chain recombines TRBV19 with TRBJ1-5; D is uncertain. Germline V gene data show CDR1 as LNHDA and CDR2 as SQIVND (reference sequence). This CDR3 contains 14 residues. V was trimmed by 8 bases and J by 4 bases, leaving 15 bases between them.

This chain uses TRBV19 with TRBJ1-2; D call uncertain. Germline CDR1 and CDR2: LNHDA and SQIVND (reference sequence). There are 12 residues in the CDR3. The V and J ends lost 3 bases and 5 bases respectively, with 7 bases between them. As DNA, the CDR3 is TGTGCCAGTAGTATCAACCGGTATGGCTACACCTTC. It codes for CASSINRYGYTF.

This clone was recorded once. The J gene is TRBJ1-5, the V gene TRBV4-1, with D possibly being TRBD1 (6 bases). The V gene's germline CDR1 is MGHRA and CDR2 YSYEKL. This CDR3 has 14 residues. V dropped 3 bases and J dropped 4 bases, with 10 bases sitting between them. In DNA, the CDR3 is TGCGCCAGCAGCCACGACAGGACAAATCAGCCCCAGCATTTT. Its protein is CASSHDRTNQPQHF.

V is TRBV10-1 and J is TRBJ1-2, with TRBD1 matching 7 bases. In germline, CDR1 is WNHNN, CDR2 SYGVQD (reference sequence). There are 13 residues in the CDR3. The V gene end was trimmed by 2 bases and the J gene end by 5 bases; junction bases not matched to a gene: 2. CDR3 bases: TGCGCCAGCAGTGAGAACAGGGGATATGGCTACACCTTC. Protein product: CASSENRGYGYTF.

This rearrangement joins TRBV3-1 (or the pseudogene TRBV3-2) to TRBJ2-1, with 14 positions matching TRBD2. The germline V gene encodes CDR1 LGHDT and CDR2 YNNKEL (reference sequence). This CDR3 contains 16 residues. V lost 3 bases and J lost 7; bases outside the gene matches: 5. The CDR3 DNA sequence: TGTGCCAGCAGCCAGGGGACTAGCGGGGGCTCGAATGAGCAGTTCTTC. Translating gives CASSQGTSGGSNEQFF.

This clone was found once. This chain joins TRBV19 and TRBJ2-3; 8 nucleotides line up with TRBD2. This CDR3 is 16 amino acids long. The germline V gene encodes CDR1 LNHDA and CDR2 SQIVND (reference sequence). V was clipped by 4 bases and J by 2 bases; unmatched bases: 8. DNA of the CDR3: TGTGCCAGTAGTAACTCCGGGAGGGCCCTCACAGATACGCAGTATTTT. Encoded protein: CASSNSGRALTDTQYF.

The genes are TRBV5-1 and TRBJ1-4; 9 nucleotides match TRBD1. The J segment lost 4 bases and the V segment lost 2 bases, leaving 3 bases of the junction unmatched. The CDR3 runs to 15 residues. The germline CDR1 and CDR2 sequences are SGHRS and YFSETQ. The CDR3 sequence is CASSFGDRVNEKLFF. DNA for the CDR3: TGCGCCAGCAGCTTCGGGGACAGGGTTAATGAAAAACTGTTTTTT.

The chain uses TRBV10-3 and TRBJ2-1, with D possibly being TRBD2 (6 bases). The CDR3 extends over 15 amino acids. V dropped 3 bases and J dropped 6 bases, with 15 bases sitting between them. Germline V gene lookup returns CDR1 ENHRY and CDR2 SYGVKD. The CDR3 here is CAISDPPSVGNEQFF. The CDR3 DNA follows: TGTGCCATCAGTGATCCCCCTAGCGTCGGCAATGAGCAGTTCTTC.

This rearrangement joins TRBV7-2 to TRBJ2-7; 7 nucleotides agree with TRBD2. The ends lost 4 bases at V and 2 bases at J; junction bases unmatched: 5. CDR1 and CDR2 (germline): SGHTA, FQGNSA. This CDR3 has 14 amino acids. CDR3 DNA: TGTGCCAGCAGCTCCACTAGCGCCACCTACGAGCAGTACTTC. Its protein product is CASSSTSATYEQYF.

J is TRBJ2-3 and V is TRBV15; D remains unclear. Germline V CDR1 and CDR2: LNHNV, YYDKDF (reference sequence). The CDR3 covers 12 residues. V lost 5 bases to trimming and J lost 6 bases, with 9 bases between them. For the CDR3, the DNA is TGTGCCACCAGCCTAGGTCCCGATACGCAGTATTTT. This translates into CATSLGPDTQYF.

V is TRBV28 and J is TRBJ1-5; possibly TRBD1 for D (5 bases). Trimming took 4 bases from V and 0 from J, leaving 10 bases between them. The CDR3 sequence is 15 residues long. The germline V gene has CDR1 MDHEN and CDR2 SYDVKM. DNA of the CDR3: TGTGCCAGCAGTTCAGGGTCAAGTAGCAATCAGCCCCAGCATTTT. Its protein is CASSSGSSSNQPQHF.

J is TRBJ1-1 and V is TRBV7-9; D might be TRBD1 (5 bases). This CDR3 contains 18 residues. Trimming took off 5 bases at V and 5 bases at J, with 27 bases between the two ends. Per the germline V gene, CDR1 is SEHNR and CDR2 is FQNEAQ (reference sequence). In nucleotides, the CDR3 is TGTGCCAGCAGCCCCCCGGTCGGTAGACAGCTCCATTGGACTGAAGCTTTCTTT. It encodes CASSPPVGRQLHWTEAFF.

The rearrangement joins TRBV7-9 to TRBJ2-7; 8 nucleotides line up with TRBD1. Losses at the gene ends were 1 base for V and 4 bases for J; bases not matched to a gene: 0. The CDR3 is made up of 13 amino acids. In germline, CDR1 is SEHNR, CDR2 FQNEAQ (reference sequence). This CDR3 is CASSLGTGYEQYF. CDR3 bases: TGTGCCAGCAGCTTAGGGACAGGGTACGAGCAGTACTTC.

The V and J genes are TRBV7-9 and TRBJ2-3; 11 nucleotides match TRBD2. Germline loops: CDR1 SEHNR, CDR2 FQNEAQ (reference sequence). The CDR3 spans 17 residues. J lost 2 bases, V lost 0 bases, and 4 bases had no gene match. The CDR3 protein is CASSLASSGGSTDTQYF. The DNA for the CDR3 is TGTGCCAGCAGCTTAGCGTCTAGCGGGGGGTCCACAGATACGCAGTATTTT.

The chain recombines TRBV19 with TRBJ2-5, with 10 bases fitting TRBD1. Unmatched junction bases numbered 5, after V lost 5 bases and J lost 5 bases. CDR1 LNHDA and CDR2 SQIVND come from the germline V gene (reference sequence). This CDR3 is 14 amino acids long. The CDR3 DNA sequence: TGTGCCAGTAGTTCAGGGACAGGGGCCGAGACCCAGTACTTC. Its translation: CASSSGTGAETQYF.